This T cell receptor beta chain is drawn from a study of CD4 T cells in relation to SARS-CoV-2 and coronaviruses. The CDR3 runs to 16 residues. Germline lookup yields CDR1 LNHNV and CDR2 YYDKDF (reference sequence). Trimming took 0 bases from V and 6 from J, leaving 14 bases between them. Before the COVID-19 pandemic, during about 2010-2018, CD4+ T cells were taken from unexposed donors. Assay: immunoSEQ multiplex PCR; the TCRdb copy retains only in-frame clones and omits some. The sample has about 59,000 clones, 86% seen once. The chain carries TRBV15 and TRBJ2-2; D might be TRBD1 (6 bases). The receptor was derived from a human donor in good health. Specimen: memory CD4+ T cells from PBMCs. DNA of the CDR3: TGTGCCACCAGCAGAGATCAGTTCGCAGGGGCCGGGGAGCTGTTTTTT. Protein sequence: CATSRDQFAGAGELFF.